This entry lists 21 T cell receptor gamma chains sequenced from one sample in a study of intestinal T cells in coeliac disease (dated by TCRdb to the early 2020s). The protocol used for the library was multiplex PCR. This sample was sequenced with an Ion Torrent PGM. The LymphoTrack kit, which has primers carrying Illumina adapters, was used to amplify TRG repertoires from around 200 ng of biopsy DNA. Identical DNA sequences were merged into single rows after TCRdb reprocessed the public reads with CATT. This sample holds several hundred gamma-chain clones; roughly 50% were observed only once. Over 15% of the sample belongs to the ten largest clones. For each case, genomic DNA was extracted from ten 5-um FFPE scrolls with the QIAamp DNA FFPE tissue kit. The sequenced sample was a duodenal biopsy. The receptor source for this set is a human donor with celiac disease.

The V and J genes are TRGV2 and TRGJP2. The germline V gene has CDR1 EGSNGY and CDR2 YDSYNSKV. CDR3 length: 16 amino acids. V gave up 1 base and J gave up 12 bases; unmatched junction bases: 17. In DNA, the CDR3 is TGTGCCACCTGGGACGGCCCCGAATTGGCGATTGGGATCAAGACGTTT. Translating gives CATWDGPELAIGIKTF.

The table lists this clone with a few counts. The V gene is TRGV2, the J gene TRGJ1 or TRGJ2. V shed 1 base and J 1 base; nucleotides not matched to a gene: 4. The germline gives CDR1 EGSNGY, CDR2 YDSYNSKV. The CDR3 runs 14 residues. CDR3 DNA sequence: TGTGCCACCTGGGACGGACTAAATTATTATAAGAAACTCTTT. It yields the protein CATWDGLNYYKKLF.

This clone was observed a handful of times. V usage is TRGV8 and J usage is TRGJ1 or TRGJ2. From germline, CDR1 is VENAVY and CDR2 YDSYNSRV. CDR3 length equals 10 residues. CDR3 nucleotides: TGTGCACCTGGGATTTATAAGAAACTCTTT. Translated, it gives CAPGIYKKLF.

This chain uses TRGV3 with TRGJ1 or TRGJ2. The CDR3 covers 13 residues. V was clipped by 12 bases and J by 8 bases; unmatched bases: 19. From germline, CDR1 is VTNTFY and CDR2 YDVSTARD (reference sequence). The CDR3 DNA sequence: TGTGCCGACCTGGGACAGGCCTCGGATAAGAAACTCTTT. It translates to CADLGQASDKKLF.

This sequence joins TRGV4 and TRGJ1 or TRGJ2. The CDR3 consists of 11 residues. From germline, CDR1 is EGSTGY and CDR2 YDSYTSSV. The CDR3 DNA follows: TGTGCACCTGGGTTATATTATAAGAAACTCTTT. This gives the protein CAPGLYYKKLF.

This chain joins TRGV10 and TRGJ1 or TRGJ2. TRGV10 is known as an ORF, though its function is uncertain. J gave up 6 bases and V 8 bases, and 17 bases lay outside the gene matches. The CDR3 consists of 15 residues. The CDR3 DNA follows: TGTGCTGCGTGGGATAACTTTCGCCACTCTTATAAGAAACTCTTT. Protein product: CAAWDNFRHSYKKLF.

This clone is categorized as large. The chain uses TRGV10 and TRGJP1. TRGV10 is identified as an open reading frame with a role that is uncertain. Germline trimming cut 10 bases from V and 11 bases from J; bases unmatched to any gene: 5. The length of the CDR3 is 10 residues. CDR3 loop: CAAFSWFKIF. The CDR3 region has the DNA TGTGCTGCGTTTAGCTGGTTCAAGATATTT.

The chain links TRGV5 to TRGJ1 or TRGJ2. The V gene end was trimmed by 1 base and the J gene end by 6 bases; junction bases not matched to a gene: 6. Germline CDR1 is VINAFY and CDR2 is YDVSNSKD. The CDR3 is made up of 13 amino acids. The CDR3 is CATWDSGGYKKLF. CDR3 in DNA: TGTGCCACCTGGGACAGCGGAGGTTATAAGAAACTCTTT.

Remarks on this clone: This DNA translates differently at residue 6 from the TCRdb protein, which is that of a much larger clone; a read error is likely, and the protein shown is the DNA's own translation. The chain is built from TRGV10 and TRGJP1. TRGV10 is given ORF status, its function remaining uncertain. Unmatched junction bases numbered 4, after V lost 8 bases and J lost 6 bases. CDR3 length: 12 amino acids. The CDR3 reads CAAWEAGWFKIF. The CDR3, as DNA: TGTGCTGCGTGGGAAGCTGGTTGGTTCAAGATATTT.

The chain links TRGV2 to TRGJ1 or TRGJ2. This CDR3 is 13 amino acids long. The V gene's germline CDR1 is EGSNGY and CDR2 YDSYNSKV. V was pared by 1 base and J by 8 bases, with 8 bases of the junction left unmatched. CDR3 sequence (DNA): TGTGCCACCTGGGACGGCCAAGGGAATAAGAAACTCTTT. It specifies CATWDGQGNKKLF.

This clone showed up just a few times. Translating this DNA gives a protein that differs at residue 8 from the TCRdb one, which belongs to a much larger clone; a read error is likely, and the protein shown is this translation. CDR3 sequence: CATWDSWTKTF. The DNA of the CDR3 is TGTGCCACCTGGGACTCTTGGACCAAGACGTTT. This chain joins TRGV3 and TRGJP2. Looked up from germline, CDR1 is VTNTFY and CDR2 is YDVSTARD (reference sequence). The length of the CDR3 is 11 residues.

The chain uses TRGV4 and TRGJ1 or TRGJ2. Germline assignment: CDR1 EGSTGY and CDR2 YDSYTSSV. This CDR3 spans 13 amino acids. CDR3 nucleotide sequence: TGTGCACCTGGGATGGGCGTTGATTATAAGAAACTCTTT. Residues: CAPGMGVDYKKLF.

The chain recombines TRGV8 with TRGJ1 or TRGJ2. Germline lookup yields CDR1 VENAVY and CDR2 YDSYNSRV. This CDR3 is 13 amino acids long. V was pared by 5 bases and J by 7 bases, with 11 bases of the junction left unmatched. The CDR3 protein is CATWAPIGYKKLF. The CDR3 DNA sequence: TGTGCCACCTGGGCCCCCATAGGGTATAAGAAACTCTTT.

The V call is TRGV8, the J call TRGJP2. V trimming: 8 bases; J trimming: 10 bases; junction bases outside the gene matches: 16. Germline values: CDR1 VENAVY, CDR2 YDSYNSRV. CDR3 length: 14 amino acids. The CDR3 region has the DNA TGTGCCACCTTGGGGTATTTAGTGATTTGGATCAAGACGTTT. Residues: CATLGYLVIWIKTF.

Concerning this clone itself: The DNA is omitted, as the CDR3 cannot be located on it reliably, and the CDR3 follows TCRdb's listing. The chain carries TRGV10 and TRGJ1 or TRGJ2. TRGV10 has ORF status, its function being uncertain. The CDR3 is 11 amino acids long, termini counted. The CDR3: CTTVLRGKKLF.

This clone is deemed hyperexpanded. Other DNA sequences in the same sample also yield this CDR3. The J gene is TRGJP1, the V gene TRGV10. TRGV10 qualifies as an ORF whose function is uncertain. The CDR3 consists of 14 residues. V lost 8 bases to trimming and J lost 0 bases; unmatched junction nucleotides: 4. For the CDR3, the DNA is TGTGCTGCGTGGGTATATACCACTGGTTGGTTCAAGATATTT. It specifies CAAWVYTTGWFKIF.

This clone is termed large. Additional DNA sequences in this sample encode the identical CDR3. The DNA for the CDR3 is TGTGCCACCTGGGACGGACGTTATTATAAGAAACTCTTT. This translates into CATWDGRYYKKLF. The chain links TRGV2 to TRGJ1 or TRGJ2. Trimming at V came to 1 base and at J to 3 bases, leaving 3 bases not matched to a gene. The CDR3 consists of 13 residues. Germline loops: CDR1 EGSNGY, CDR2 YDSYNSKV.

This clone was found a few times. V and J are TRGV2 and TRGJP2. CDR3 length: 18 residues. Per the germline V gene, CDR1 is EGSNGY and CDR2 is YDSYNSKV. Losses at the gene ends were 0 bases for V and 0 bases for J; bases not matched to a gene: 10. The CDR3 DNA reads TGTGCCACCTGGGACGGGGCTGTCTCTTATAGTAGTGATTGGATCAAGACGTTT. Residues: CATWDGAVSYSSDWIKTF.

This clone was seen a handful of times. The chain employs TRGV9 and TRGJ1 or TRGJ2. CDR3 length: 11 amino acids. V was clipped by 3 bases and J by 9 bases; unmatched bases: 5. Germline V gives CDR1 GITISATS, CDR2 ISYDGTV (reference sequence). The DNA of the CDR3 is TGTGCCTTGTGGGAGTGTTGTAAGAAACTCTTT. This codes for CALWECCKKLF.

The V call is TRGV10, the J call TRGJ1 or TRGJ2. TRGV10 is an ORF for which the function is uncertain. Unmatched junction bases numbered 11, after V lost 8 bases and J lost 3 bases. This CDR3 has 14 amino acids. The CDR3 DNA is TGTGCTGCGTGGGACCCTACTTCTTATTATAAGAAACTCTTT. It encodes CAAWDPTSYYKKLF.

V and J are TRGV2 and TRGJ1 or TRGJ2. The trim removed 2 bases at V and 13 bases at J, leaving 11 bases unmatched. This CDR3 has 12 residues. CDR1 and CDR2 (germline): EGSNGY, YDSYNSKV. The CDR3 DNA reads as TGTGCCACCTGGGACGATGGTATAAGTAAACTCTTT. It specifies CATWDDGISKLF.